This T cell receptor (beta chain) was found in a study of PD-1 blockade in classical Hodgkin lymphoma. The ends were cut back, 1 base at V and 6 bases at J, with 15 bases in the middle. Germline V CDR1 and CDR2: MNHNS, SASEGT. This CDR3 comprises 16 residues. Only in-frame clones appear in the TCRdb table, and some are missing; sequencing was by immunoSEQ multiplex PCR. Of 55,000 to 75,000 clones in the sample, 85% to 95% were seen once. Each patient relapsed following autologous stem cell transplantation, and prior brentuximab vedotin exposure differed. The sample consisted of peripheral blood mononuclear cells (PBMCs), taken at baseline. This chain links TRBV6-1 with TRBJ1-4; no clear D gene. The receptor was isolated from a human donor with classical Hodgkin lymphoma. The DNA for the CDR3 is TGTGCCAGCAGTGAAGTGGTCATACCCGGGGATGAAAAACTGTTTTTT. Translation gives CASSEVVIPGDEKLFF.